A selection of T cell receptor beta chains follows, all from one sample in a study of T cells after yellow fever vaccination. TCRdb used MiXCR to reprocess the 5' RACE reads, holding one entry per CDR3 protein. Among 400,000 or so distinct CDR3 sequences listed, roughly 11% were seen once. The input for sequencing was PBMCs, taken on the day of the first yellow fever vaccination. Receptors were obtained from a man younger than 35 who received the YFV17D yellow fever vaccine. The CDR3 runs from the conserved cysteine through the conserved F or W. Each record gives: V gene, J gene, clone size, CDR3 length, D gene, CDR3 DNA, CDR3 protein. A D gene is named only where the DNA matches it firmly. For some rows the clone size is stated as once, few or many, or as a class when expanded; others skip it.

>TRBV23-1|TRBJ2-3|NA|16|NA
TGCGCCAGTCCCCCCTTACCTGGATTTCACACAGATACGCAGTATTTT
CASPPLPGFHTDTQYF
>TRBV5-4|TRBJ2-2|few|15|NA
TGTGCCAGCACCCCGACAGGACAGAACACCGGGGAGCTGTTTTTT
CASTPTGQNTGELFF
>TRBV7-2|TRBJ1-2|NA|14|NA
TGTGCCAGCAGCTTAAACCAGGGTGGCTATGGCTACACCTTC
CASSLNQGGYGYTF
>TRBV19|TRBJ2-3|NA|12|NA
TGTGCCGTCCGGGATCGCAGGGAAGCGCAGTATTTT
CAVRDRREAQYF
>TRBV7-9|TRBJ2-7|NA|11|TRBD1
TGTGCCAGCAGCCGGACAGGCGCTCCGAATTTC
CASSRTGAPNF
>TRBV7-2|TRBJ2-1|NA|14|TRBD2
TGTGCCAGCAGCTACCAAGGGACTAGCTATGAGCAGTTCTTC
CASSYQGTSYEQFF
>TRBV7-9|TRBJ2-7|many|13|TRBD1
TGTGCCAGCAGCCCACCGACAGGGTACGAGCAGTACTTC
CASSPPTGYEQYF
>TRBV9|TRBJ1-5|NA|20|TRBD1
TGTGCCAGCAGCGTAGGAGGGACAAAACCGGGACAGGGGCTCAATCAGCCCCAGCATTTT
CASSVGGTKPGQGLNQPQHF
>TRBV11-2|TRBJ1-6|NA|13|TRBD1
TGTGCCAGCAGCCGGGACAGGGGTTCACCCCTCCACTTT
CASSRDRGSPLHF
>TRBV7-2|TRBJ1-2|few|14|NA
TGTGCCAGCAGCCCGTCGGCGGGACTTTATGGCTACACCTTC
CASSPSAGLYGYTF
>TRBV5-5|TRBJ1-2|NA|14|NA
TGTGCCAGCAGCGCCCCGGGGGGAGCTTATGGCTACACCTTC
CASSAPGGAYGYTF
>TRBV14|TRBJ2-7|few|13|NA
TGTGCCAGCAGTCTGGCGGGGAGCAACGAGCAGTACTTC
CASSLAGSNEQYF
>TRBV20-1|TRBJ2-3|NA|13|NA
TGCAGTGCCGACCTTAGCGCCACAGATACGCAGTATTTT
CSADLSATDTQYF
>TRBV29-1|TRBJ2-5|few|14|TRBD1
TGCAGCGTTGGTCGACAGGGGGCTTGGGAGACCCAGTACTTC
CSVGRQGAWETQYF
>TRBV19|TRBJ1-5|NA|16|TRBD1
TGTGCCAGTCGTAACCAGGGGACAGGGAGCAATCAGCCCCAGCATTTT
CASRNQGTGSNQPQHF
>TRBV20-1|TRBJ2-5|NA|12|TRBD1
TGCAGTGCACCCGGGACAGCGGAGACCCAGTACTTC
CSAPGTAETQYF
>TRBV21-1|TRBJ1-3|few|15|NA
TGTGCCAGCAGCACAACCGGAGAGGGTGGAAACACCATATATTTT
CASSTTGEGGNTIYF
>TRBV6-2/TRBV6-3|TRBJ2-1|few|13|NA
TGTGCCAGCAGTTCACTCGGGGATGTTGAGCAGTTCTTC
CASSSLGDVEQFF
>TRBV7-9|TRBJ1-2|few|15|NA
TGTGCCAGCAGCTTTGGGACTACGTCCTCTAGGGGCTACACCTTC
CASSFGTTSSRGYTF
>TRBV6-1|TRBJ1-5|NA|15|NA
TGTGCCAGCCAGGCTCAGAGTCATAGCAATCAGCCCCAGCATTTT
CASQAQSHSNQPQHF
>TRBV5-5|TRBJ2-3|NA|14|NA
TGTGCCAGCAGCTCCGACTTGTACCAGACGACGCAGTATTTT
CASSSDLYQTTQYF
>TRBV5-1|TRBJ2-7|NA|16|TRBD1
TGCGCCAGCGTCCAGACAGGGGGGTCCGGGGTCTACGAGCAGTACTTC
CASVQTGGSGVYEQYF
>TRBV12-3/TRBV12-4|TRBJ1-5|few|14|NA
TGTGCCAGCAGCGCATGGGGGGGGAATCAGCCCCAGCATTTT
CASSAWGGNQPQHF
>TRBV20-1|TRBJ2-1|once|13|TRBD1
TGCAGTGCTAGATGGACAGGCAACAATGAGCAGTTCTTC
CSARWTGNNEQFF
>TRBV6-5|TRBJ2-3|many|13|NA
TGTGCCAGCAGGGTGACAGATACAGATACGCAGTATTTT
CASRVTDTDTQYF
>TRBV6-5|TRBJ1-5|many|15|NA
TGTGCCAGCAGTTATTCGGGAGGGGAGGATCAGCCCCAGCATTTT
CASSYSGGEDQPQHF
>TRBV28|TRBJ2-1|few|14|TRBD2
TGTGCCAGCAGTAGCGGGGGGTCTTCCAATGAGCAGTTCTTC
CASSSGGSSNEQFF
>TRBV12-3/TRBV12-4|TRBJ1-1|few|13|NA
TGTGCCAGCATCGGACACCCGAACACTGAAGCTTTCTTT
CASIGHPNTEAFF
>TRBV29-1|TRBJ2-1|NA|13|NA
TGCAGCGCGACGTTTGGGAAGGGAAATGAGCAGTTCTTC
CSATFGKGNEQFF
>TRBV5-1|TRBJ2-2|NA|14|NA
TGCGCCAGCAGCTTGTGGCGTGATGCCGGGGAGCTGTTTTTT
CASSLWRDAGELFF
>TRBV4-1|TRBJ1-1|many|14|NA
TGCGCCAGCAGCCAAGGAAGTTTGAACACTGAAGCTTTCTTT
CASSQGSLNTEAFF
>TRBV5-1|TRBJ1-4|NA|17|NA
TGCGCCAGCAGCTTCCTAGGACAGTCGGCCGGCAATGAAAAACTGTTTTTT
CASSFLGQSAGNEKLFF
>TRBV6-6|TRBJ2-7|NA|12|TRBD2
TGTGCCAGCGGGGGGGGTTACTACGAGCAGTACTTC
CASGGGYYEQYF
>TRBV25-1|TRBJ2-1|few|14|TRBD2
TGTGCCACCACGCCGGGGGGGTCCTACAATGAGCAGTTCTTC
CATTPGGSYNEQFF
>TRBV20-1|TRBJ2-5|NA|13|NA
TGCAGTGCTAGAGGACAGACCCAAGAGACCCAGTACTTC
CSARGQTQETQYF
>TRBV12-5|TRBJ1-1|few|17|NA
TGTGCTAGTGGTTTGGTACTTCACACCGATCAGGACACTGAAGCTTTCTTT
CASGLVLHTDQDTEAFF
>TRBV5-5|TRBJ2-7|many|14|NA
TGTGCCAGCAGCTTTGCGACGGGCTCCTACGAGCAGTACTTC
CASSFATGSYEQYF
>TRBV11-2|TRBJ1-2|NA|12|NA
TGTGCCAGCAGCGGGACCAACTATGGCTACACCTTC
CASSGTNYGYTF
>TRBV5-4|TRBJ1-1|NA|15|TRBD1
TGTGCCAGCAGCTCCCGGACAGGGGGGGGGACTGAAGCTTTCTTT
CASSSRTGGGTEAFF
>TRBV7-2|TRBJ1-6|NA|16|NA
TGTGCCAGCAGCTTAATTGGGGGGCCGAATAATTCACCCCTCCACTTT
CASSLIGGPNNSPLHF
>TRBV24-1|TRBJ1-1|few|11|NA
TGTGCCACCAGTGATTCGGGTGAAGCTTTCTTT
CATSDSGEAFF
>TRBV7-8|TRBJ2-6|few|18|NA
TGTGCCAGCAGCTTAGCCATGCGGGGAAGTACTGGGGCCAACGTCCTGACTTTC
CASSLAMRGSTGANVLTF
>TRBV9|TRBJ2-1|few|16|NA
TGTGCCAGCAGCGGACCGTATGTGGGCTCGGACAATGAGCAGTTCTTC
CASSGPYVGSDNEQFF
>TRBV6-1|TRBJ1-1|few|13|NA
TGTGCCAGCGGGAACCCAAGGAACACTGAAGCTTTCTTT
CASGNPRNTEAFF
>TRBV3-1|TRBJ1-1|few|15|TRBD1
TGTGCCAGCAGGACCTCCGGGACAGGGGGCACTGAAGCTTTCTTT
CASRTSGTGGTEAFF
>TRBV19|TRBJ1-1|few|13|NA
TGTGCCAGTAGTGTGCGCCCCCGGGGCGAAGCTTTCTTT
CASSVRPRGEAFF
>TRBV3-1|TRBJ2-2|NA|13|NA
TGTGCCAGCAGTAGGCCGAACTCCGAGGAGCTGTTTTTT
CASSRPNSEELFF
>TRBV3-1|TRBJ1-4|NA|16|NA
TGTGCCAGCAGCCAAGGACGACAGAAGACTAATGAAAAACTGTTTTTT
CASSQGRQKTNEKLFF
>TRBV6-5|TRBJ1-1|NA|15|TRBD1
TGTGCCAGCAGTTACTCGTCCGGGACAGGGAATGAAGCTTTCTTT
CASSYSSGTGNEAFF
>TRBV7-2|TRBJ2-1|NA|12|TRBD1
TGTGCCACGGGACAGGGACGCAATGAGCAGTTCTTC
CATGQGRNEQFF
>TRBV23-1|TRBJ2-5|many|14|TRBD1
TGCGCCAGCACCGGGACAGGGGGTGAAGAGACCCAGTACTTC
CASTGTGGEETQYF
>TRBV5-1|TRBJ2-1|few|15|TRBD2
TGCGCCAGCAGCTTCAGGACTAGCGGGTACAATGAGCAGTTCTTC
CASSFRTSGYNEQFF
>TRBV15|TRBJ1-2|few|13|NA
TGTGCCACCAGCAGAGAGCGGTGGGATGGCTACACCTTC
CATSRERWDGYTF
>TRBV7-9|TRBJ1-1|few|15|TRBD1
TGTGCCAGCAGCTTAGGGGTCAGGGGGCTAGCTGAAGCTTTCTTT
CASSLGVRGLAEAFF
>TRBV6-1|TRBJ2-5|NA|14|NA
TGTGCCAGCAGGCTTCGTTCGGGGGAAGAGACCCAGTACTTC
CASRLRSGEETQYF
>TRBV6-5|TRBJ1-5|NA|13|NA
TGTGCCACCAGTTCTGCTAGAGGTCAGCCCCAGCATTTT
CATSSARGQPQHF
>TRBV28|TRBJ1-5|few|15|NA
TGTGCCAGCAGTACCCCCCGGGGGGGGGCACAGCCCCAGCATTTT
CASSTPRGGAQPQHF